A single T cell receptor (beta chain) is shown here with its context. As yet, its antigen is unknown. This CDR3 is 17 amino acids long. Germline V gene lookup returns CDR1 GTSNPN and CDR2 SVGIG (reference sequence). V lost 3 bases and J lost 0; bases outside the gene matches: 12. This entry comes from a study of graft-versus-host responses after intestinal transplantation. TCRdb's table, derived via immunoSEQ multiplex PCR, lists solely in-frame clones and lacks some. Among about 82,000 clones listed, about nine tenths were seen once. This receptor was taken from a human donor who received an intestinal transplant. V and J are TRBV30 and TRBJ1-2; the match to TRBD1 covers 8 bases. The sequencing here drew on unstimulated CD4+ T cells sorted from spleen or lymph node cells, taken before intestinal transplant. CDR3 amino acids: CAWRTGATIHTNYGYTF. As DNA, the CDR3 is TGTGCCTGGAGGACAGGGGCCACCATCCACACTAACTATGGCTACACCTTC.